This T cell receptor beta chain was retrieved from a study of metastatic and nonmetastatic thyroid tumors. Whole-study context: The comparison covered peripheral blood and tumor or nodule tissue in malignant and benign thyroid patients. Study-level points and caveats: As reported, TCR beta diversity in blood and tumor was significantly higher in malignant thyroid tumors than in benign nodules.

V gave up 0 bases and J gave up 0 bases, with 10 bases separating them. The V gene's germline CDR1 is SGHKS and CDR2 YYEKEE (reference sequence). CDR3 length: 15 amino acids. Prior to thyroid surgery, none of the patients had received any treatment. MiXCR re-clonotyped the PCR reads for TCRdb. The data show about 69,000 clones, approximately 15% seen once. As to this clone: The antigen remains unidentified.

This sequence originates from a male donor with papillary thyroid cancer or a benign thyroid nodule (not recorded which). Some clones in this sample may be carry-over from other donors' samples. Sequenced material: blood. The chain is built from TRBV5-5 and TRBJ2-7; D not resolved. Here the CDR3 DNA reads TGTGCCAGCAGCTTGGAAGCAGCACTCTCCTACGAGCAGTACTTC. Amino acid sequence: CASSLEAALSYEQYF. Together with reference TRBV5-5 and TRBJ2-7, the CDR3 gives the full variable domain: DAGVTQSPTHLIKTRGQQVTLRCSPISGHKSVSWYQQVLGQGPQFIFQYYEKEERGRGNFPDRFSARQFPNYSSELNVNALLLGDSALYLCASSLEAALSYEQYFGPGTRLTVT.